The 14 T cell receptor beta chains in this list originate from one sample, sequenced in a study of T cells in Graves' hyperthyroidism and ophthalmopathy (dated by TCRdb to between 2018 and 2021). The library was made by multiplex PCR. Instrument used: Illumina HiSeq 2000. The TCR beta CDR3 regions were amplified from the RNA transcripts. For the first round of RT-PCR on the TCR CDR3, the HTBI primer set was used together with the Qiagen OneStep RT-PCR kit. TCRdb took the public reads, trimmed them with fastp at Q25, ran MiXCR for clone calling and kept in-frame beta chains. Identical CDR3 proteins give one entry, which carries the most common genes and DNA. This sample has approximately 480,000 distinct CDR3 sequences in its table, and around 21% of those were observed once. The leading ten clones occupy 26% of the sample. Sequencing used blood. These receptors came from a man in his late teens or twenties with Graves' hyperthyroidism.

This clonotype was detected ten times or more. V usage is TRBV28 and J usage is TRBJ1-3, with D perhaps TRBD1 (5 bases). Germline-derived CDR1 and CDR2 are MDHEN and SYDVKM. The CDR3 has 15 residues. V was cut by 6 bases and J by 2 bases, with 14 bases left in between. As DNA, the CDR3 is TGTGCCAGCAGCGAACCAGGGAGGACTGGAAACACCATATATTTT. Residues: CASSEPGRTGNTIYF. Full variable domain (remainder filled in from reference TRBV28 and TRBJ1-3): DVKVTQSSRYLVKRTGEKVFLECVQDMDHENMFWYRQDPGLGLRLIYFSYDVKMKEKGDIPEGYSVSREKKERFSLILESASTNQTSMYLCASSEPGRTGNTIYFGEGSWLTVV.

This clonotype was observed many times. The chain employs TRBV12-3 or TRBV12-4 and TRBJ2-7, with TRBD1 matching 8 bases. The CDR3 spans 18 residues. V lost 5 bases, J lost 0 bases, and 15 bases stayed unmatched. The CDR3 DNA sequence: TGTGCCAGCAGTCATGAGGGACAGGCCGCGCTTTCCTCCTACGAGCAGTACTTC. Translation: CASSHEGQAALSSYEQYF.

This clonotype was recorded at least ten times. The gene calls are TRBV19 and TRBJ1-5; D possibly corresponds to TRBD1 (5 bases). The CDR3 contains 15 residues. From germline, CDR1 is LNHDA and CDR2 SQIVND (reference sequence). The ends were cut back, 6 bases at V and 6 bases at J, with 18 bases in the middle. CDR3: CASREAQGLGQPQHF. The CDR3 bases are TGTGCCAGTAGGGAGGCCCAGGGTCTCGGTCAGCCCCAGCATTTT. Using reference TRBV19 and TRBJ1-5 for the parts outside the CDR3, the full variable domain is DGGITQSPKYLFRKEGQNVTLSCEQNLNHDAMYWYRQDPGQGLRLIYYSQIVNDFQKGDIAEGYSVSREKKESFPLTVTSAQKNPTAFYLCASREAQGLGQPQHFGDGTRLSIL.

This clonotype turned up a few times. This chain connects TRBV6-1 to TRBJ2-2; TRBD2 aligns across 9 bases. CDR1 is MNHNS, CDR2 SASEGT, per germline. After removal of 8 bases from V and 4 bases from J, the junction contained 5 bases not matched to a gene. There are 14 residues in the CDR3. CDR3 loop: CASRDSGSTGELFF. The DNA of the CDR3 is TGTGCCAGCCGGGATAGCGGGAGCACCGGGGAGCTGTTTTTT.

The V gene is TRBV29-1, the J gene TRBJ2-7, with 10 positions matching TRBD2. The CDR3 has 13 residues. Germline loops: CDR1 SQVTM, CDR2 ANQGSEA. Trimming cost V 3 bases and J 6 bases; bases outside gene matches: 5. The CDR3 region has the DNA TGCAGCGTTGATGAGTCTAGCGGGGGCGAGCAGTACTTC. Residues: CSVDESSGGEQYF.

This clonotype was counted between two and nine times. The V call is TRBV5-5, the J call TRBJ2-7; D not certain. The CDR3 has 13 amino acids. Germline V CDR1 and CDR2: SGHKS, YYEKEE (reference sequence). The V end lost 2 bases, the J end lost 4 bases, and 10 bases lay between the germline ends. This chain's CDR3 is CASSFTTAYEQYF. CDR3 bases: TGTGCCAGCAGCTTTACAACTGCATACGAGCAGTACTTC.

With respect to this clonotype: Possible read error: a much larger clone is one base away. V is TRBV6-1 and J is TRBJ2-7; TRBD1 matches at 12 bases. V shed 8 bases and J 12 bases; nucleotides not matched to a gene: 17. The germline V gene encodes CDR1 MNHNS and CDR2 SASEGT. The CDR3 runs to 15 residues. The CDR3 loop reads CASSMYRDRGRRAYF. CDR3 bases: TGTGCCAGCTCTATGTACCGGGACAGGGGGCGAAGGGCGTACTTC.

J is TRBJ1-2 and V is TRBV6-5, with D tentatively TRBD1 (6 bases). Germline-derived CDR1 and CDR2 are MNHEY and SVGAGI. V was cut by 2 bases and J by 3 bases, with 13 bases left in between. The CDR3 totals 15 residues. This CDR3 is CASSYRRQVDYGYTF. CDR3 nucleotides: TGTGCCAGCAGTTACCGAAGACAGGTGGACTATGGCTACACCTTC.

Details on this clonotype: This may come from a read error, since a much larger clone is one base off. The rearrangement uses TRBV6-5 and TRBJ1-3; TRBD1 might be the D (5 bases). From germline, CDR1 is MNHEY and CDR2 SVGAGI. There are 17 residues in the CDR3. The CDR3 DNA reads TGTGCCAGCAGTTCCCTCCGATCGGGGCTGACTGGAAACACCATATGTTTT. Residues: CASSSLRSGLTGNTICF.

The V call is TRBV20-1, the J call TRBJ1-2; tentative D call: TRBD1 (6 bases). Trimming removed 5 bases at V and 4 bases at J, with 11 bases between. The CDR3 length is 12 residues. Germline CDR1 reads DFQATT; CDR2 reads SNEGSKA (reference sequence). CDR3 in amino acids: CSADRRSYGYTF. In DNA, the CDR3 is TGCAGTGCTGACAGGAGGAGCTATGGCTACACCTTC.

This clonotype was detected only a few times. The chain is built from TRBV19 and TRBJ2-7, with 7 bases that match TRBD2. The CDR3 consists of 17 residues. V was clipped by 0 bases and J by 0 bases; unmatched bases: 8. CDR1 LNHDA and CDR2 SQIVND come from the germline V gene (reference sequence). The CDR3 DNA reads TGTGCCAGTAGTATAGATCCCCTGGGCGGGAGCTCCTACGAGCAGTACTTC. Amino acids: CASSIDPLGGSSYEQYF.

A word on this clonotype: At one end the junction does not follow the germline gene, possibly because of a read error. The rearrangement links TRBV12-3 or TRBV12-4 to TRBJ1-2, with D possibly TRBD1 on 6 matching bases. The CDR3 contains 12 residues. The CDR3 region has the DNA TGTGCCACCAGTGATGAACAGGGCCGCTACACCTTC. The encoded protein is CATSDEQGRYTF.

This chain joins TRBV7-8 and TRBJ2-7; weak D call: TRBD1 (6 bases). Germline loops: CDR1 SGHVS, CDR2 FQNEAQ. CDR3 length: 13 amino acids. Trimming shortened V by 5 bases and J by 4 bases, and 12 bases separated the two germline ends. The CDR3 sequence is CASSLYRDYEQYF. The CDR3, as DNA: TGTGCCAGCAGCCTCTACAGGGATTACGAGCAGTACTTC.

Many counts were recorded for this clonotype. The chain combines TRBV12-3 or TRBV12-4 with TRBJ1-5; D remains unclear. This CDR3 is 16 amino acids long. The V gene lost 2 bases and the J gene lost 6 bases, with 17 bases spanning the gap. The CDR3 DNA sequence: TGTGCCAGCAGTTTATCGCGGCGCACCAACGGTCAGCCCCAGCATTTT. As protein: CASSLSRRTNGQPQHF.